This is a list of T cell receptor beta chains from one sample in a study of T cell responses to AZD1222 COVID-19 vaccine. Generated by immunoSEQ multiplex PCR, the TCRdb table keeps only in-frame clones and is missing some. The sample shows about 140,000 clones, over 85% of them seen only once. Sequenced here: peripheral blood, sampled on day 0 of AZD1222 vaccination. The receptors were gathered from an adult in good health. CDR3s include the opening cysteine and the closing phenylalanine or tryptophan. A D gene is named only where the DNA matches it firmly. Clone sizes are given selectively: once, few, many, or a class where the clone is expanded.

V gene: TRBV18
D gene: TRBD1
clone size: -
J gene: TRBJ1-1
CDR3 DNA: TGTGCCAGCTCAGCGACAGGGGCCGGCACTGAAGCTTTCTTT
CDR3 protein: CASSATGAGTEAFF

V gene: TRBV6-6
D gene: TRBD1
clone size: -
J gene: TRBJ1-6
CDR3 DNA: TGTGCCAGCAGTAACCACAGGGGGCATAATTCACCCCTCCACTTT
CDR3 protein: CASSNHRGHNSPLHF

V gene: TRBV21-1
D gene: -
clone size: -
J gene: TRBJ1-2
CDR3 DNA: TGTGCCAGCAGCAAAGCGCCGATATTTAAGACAGGGGGGAACTATGGCTACACCTTC
CDR3 protein: CASSKAPIFKTGGNYGYTF

V gene: TRBV19
D gene: -
clone size: -
J gene: TRBJ2-6
CDR3 DNA: TGTGCCAGTAGGGGACTGGTCTCTGGGGCCAACGTCCTGACTTTC
CDR3 protein: CASRGLVSGANVLTF

V gene: TRBV5-1
D gene: -
clone size: -
J gene: TRBJ1-2
CDR3 DNA: TGCGCCAGCAGCTTATCAGGGGCGAACTATGGCTACACCTTC
CDR3 protein: CASSLSGANYGYTF

V gene: TRBV27
D gene: -
clone size: -
J gene: TRBJ2-1
CDR3 DNA: TGTGCCAGCAGTGCCTACCGGCTTTCAAACAATGAGCAGTTCTTC
CDR3 protein: CASSAYRLSNNEQFF

V gene: TRBV6-5
D gene: TRBD1
clone size: once
J gene: TRBJ1-5
CDR3 DNA: TGTGCCAGCAGTTCCACAGGGGGCTCGGGTCAGCCCCAGCATTTT
CDR3 protein: CASSSTGGSGQPQHF

V gene: TRBV11-3
D gene: TRBD1
clone size: -
J gene: TRBJ2-7
CDR3 DNA: TGTGCCAGCAGCACCGGACCGGGACAGGGGAACTACGAGCAGTACTTC
CDR3 protein: CASSTGPGQGNYEQYF

V gene: TRBV28
D gene: TRBD2
clone size: -
J gene: TRBJ2-2
CDR3 DNA: TGTGCCAGCAGTCGTTCTAGCGGGGGGAACACCGGGGAGCTGTTTTTT
CDR3 protein: CASSRSSGGNTGELFF

V gene: TRBV14
D gene: TRBD1
clone size: -
J gene: TRBJ2-5
CDR3 DNA: TGTGCCAGCAGCTCCTACAGGGGGGCCTGGGAGACCCAGTACTTC
CDR3 protein: CASSSYRGAWETQYF

V gene: TRBV28
D gene: -
clone size: -
J gene: TRBJ2-7
CDR3 DNA: TGTGCCAGCAGTTTAAACAGACCTGGGGCCTACGAGCAGTACTTC
CDR3 protein: CASSLNRPGAYEQYF

V gene: TRBV5-1
D gene: TRBD1
clone size: -
J gene: TRBJ1-1
CDR3 DNA: TGCGCCAGCGGTAAACAGGGGCCGAACACTGAAGCTTTCTTT
CDR3 protein: CASGKQGPNTEAFF

V gene: TRBV19
D gene: -
clone size: -
J gene: TRBJ2-7
CDR3 DNA: TGTGCCAGTAGTTACTCTCGGGACATATCACCCTACGAGCAGTACTTC
CDR3 protein: CASSYSRDISPYEQYF

V gene: TRBV14
D gene: TRBD1
clone size: -
J gene: TRBJ1-3
CDR3 DNA: TGTGCCAGCAGCCTTTGGACAGGGGCTGGAAACACCATATATTTT
CDR3 protein: CASSLWTGAGNTIYF

V gene: TRBV5-1
D gene: -
clone size: once
J gene: TRBJ2-1
CDR3 DNA: TGCGCCAGCAGCCGACTACCACCGGGCCCCTCTCTGTTCTTC
CDR3 protein: CASSRLPPGPSLFF

V gene: TRBV7-8
D gene: TRBD2
clone size: few
J gene: TRBJ2-2
CDR3 DNA: TGTGCCAGCAGCCGGACTAGCGGGAGTGGCGGGGAGCTGTTTTTT
CDR3 protein: CASSRTSGSGGELFF

V gene: TRBV3-1/TRBV3-2
D gene: -
clone size: -
J gene: TRBJ2-7
CDR3 DNA: TGTGCCAGCAGCCAAGGGACAGCCTACGAGCAGTACTTC
CDR3 protein: CASSQGTAYEQYF

V gene: TRBV5-1
D gene: TRBD1
clone size: -
J gene: TRBJ2-3
CDR3 DNA: TGCGCCAGCAGCTCCTCCAGGGGGCAAGGCACAGATACGCAGTATTTT
CDR3 protein: CASSSSRGQGTDTQYF

V gene: TRBV2
D gene: -
clone size: -
J gene: TRBJ1-5
CDR3 DNA: TGTGCCAGCAGTGAAGGGTCCAGTAGCGGGGAGCCCCAGCATTTT
CDR3 protein: CASSEGSSSGEPQHF

V gene: TRBV4-1
D gene: -
clone size: -
J gene: TRBJ1-5
CDR3 DNA: TGCGCCAGCAGCCAAGATACCGGTTTGGGTCTGCCCCAGCATTTT
CDR3 protein: CASSQDTGLGLPQHF

V gene: TRBV13
D gene: -
clone size: -
J gene: TRBJ1-1
CDR3 DNA: TGTGCCAGCAGCTCCGGGACAAGCTCCACTGAAGCTTTCTTT
CDR3 protein: CASSSGTSSTEAFF

V gene: TRBV19
D gene: TRBD1
clone size: -
J gene: TRBJ1-1
CDR3 DNA: TGTGCCAGTAGGCCAAATACAGGGGGAAAGACTGAAGCTTTCTTT
CDR3 protein: CASRPNTGGKTEAFF

V gene: TRBV7-8
D gene: -
clone size: -
J gene: TRBJ2-7
CDR3 DNA: TGTGCCAGCAGCCCGAACGTGCAGGGACTCTACGAGCAGTACTTC
CDR3 protein: CASSPNVQGLYEQYF

V gene: TRBV11-2
D gene: -
clone size: once
J gene: TRBJ2-5
CDR3 DNA: TGTGCCACCACCCCTGGGCCTAGCGTCGAGACCCAGTACTTC
CDR3 protein: CATTPGPSVETQYF

V gene: TRBV24-1
D gene: TRBD2
clone size: -
J gene: TRBJ2-1
CDR3 DNA: TGTGCCACCAGGGGACTAGCGGGAGTGGGGGTTTCGAGTGAGCAGTTCTTC
CDR3 protein: CATRGLAGVGVSSEQFF

V gene: TRBV3-1/TRBV3-2
D gene: TRBD1
clone size: -
J gene: TRBJ2-7
CDR3 DNA: TGTGCCAGCAGCCAAACGGGACAGACCTACGAGCAGTACTTC
CDR3 protein: CASSQTGQTYEQYF

V gene: TRBV5-4
D gene: -
clone size: -
J gene: TRBJ2-7
CDR3 DNA: TGTGCCAGCAGCGGGGGGCCTGGACTGAGCTCCTACGAGCAGTACTTC
CDR3 protein: CASSGGPGLSSYEQYF

V gene: TRBV7-2
D gene: TRBD1
clone size: -
J gene: TRBJ1-2
CDR3 DNA: TGTGCCAGCGGGCCCCTGGGACAGGCAGCTGGCTACACCTTC
CDR3 protein: CASGPLGQAAGYTF

V gene: TRBV7-9
D gene: TRBD1
clone size: once
J gene: TRBJ2-7
CDR3 DNA: TGTGCCAGCAGCTCCCCCTCACAGGGGAAATACGAGCAGTACTTC
CDR3 protein: CASSSPSQGKYEQYF

V gene: TRBV7-2
D gene: TRBD1
clone size: -
J gene: TRBJ1-2
CDR3 DNA: TGTGCCAGCAGCAGAGACAGGGGGTTGCATGGCTACACCTTC
CDR3 protein: CASSRDRGLHGYTF

V gene: TRBV27
D gene: TRBD1
clone size: once
J gene: TRBJ2-2
CDR3 DNA: TGTGCCAGCACCCTCAGACAGGGGCTAGCCGGGGAGCTGTTTTTT
CDR3 protein: CASTLRQGLAGELFF

V gene: TRBV2
D gene: TRBD2
clone size: -
J gene: TRBJ2-1
CDR3 DNA: TGTGCCAGCAGCGAATTTAGCGGGGTTTTCTACAATGAGCAGTTCTTC
CDR3 protein: CASSEFSGVFYNEQFF